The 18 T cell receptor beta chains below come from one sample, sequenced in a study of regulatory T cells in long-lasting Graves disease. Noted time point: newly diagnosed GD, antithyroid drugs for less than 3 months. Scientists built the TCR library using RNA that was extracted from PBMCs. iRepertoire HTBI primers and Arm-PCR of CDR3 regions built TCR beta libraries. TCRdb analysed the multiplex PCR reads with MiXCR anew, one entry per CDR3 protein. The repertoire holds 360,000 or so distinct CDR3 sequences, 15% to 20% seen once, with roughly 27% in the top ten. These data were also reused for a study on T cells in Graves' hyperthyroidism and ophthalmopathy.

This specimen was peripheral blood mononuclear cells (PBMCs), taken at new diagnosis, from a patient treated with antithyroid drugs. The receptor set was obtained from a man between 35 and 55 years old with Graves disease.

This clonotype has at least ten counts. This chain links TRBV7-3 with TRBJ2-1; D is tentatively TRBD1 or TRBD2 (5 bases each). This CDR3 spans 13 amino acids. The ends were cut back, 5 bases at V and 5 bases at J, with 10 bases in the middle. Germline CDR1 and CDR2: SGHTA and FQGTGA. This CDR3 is CASSPGADNEQFF. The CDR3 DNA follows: TGTGCCAGCAGCCCCGGGGCGGACAATGAGCAGTTCTTC.

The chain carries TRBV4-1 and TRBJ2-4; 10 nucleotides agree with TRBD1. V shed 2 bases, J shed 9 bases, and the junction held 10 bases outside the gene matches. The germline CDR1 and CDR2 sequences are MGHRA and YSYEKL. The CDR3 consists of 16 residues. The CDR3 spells CASSQPPGQGQGIQYF. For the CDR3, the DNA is TGCGCCAGCAGCCAACCACCGGGACAGGGGCAGGGCATTCAGTACTTC.

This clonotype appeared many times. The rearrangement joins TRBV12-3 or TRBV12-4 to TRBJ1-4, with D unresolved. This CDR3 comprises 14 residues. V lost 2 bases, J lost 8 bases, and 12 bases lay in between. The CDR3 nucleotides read TGTGCCAGCAGTTTAATTTCCTCGGGGGAAAAACTGTTTTTT. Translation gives CASSLISSGEKLFF.

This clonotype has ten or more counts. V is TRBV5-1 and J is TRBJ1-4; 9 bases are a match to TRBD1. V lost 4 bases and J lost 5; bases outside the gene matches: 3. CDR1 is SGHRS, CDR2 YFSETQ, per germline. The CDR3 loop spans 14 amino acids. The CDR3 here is CASSDTGGNEKLFF. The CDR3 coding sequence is TGCGCCAGCAGCGATACAGGGGGCAATGAAAAACTGTTTTTT.

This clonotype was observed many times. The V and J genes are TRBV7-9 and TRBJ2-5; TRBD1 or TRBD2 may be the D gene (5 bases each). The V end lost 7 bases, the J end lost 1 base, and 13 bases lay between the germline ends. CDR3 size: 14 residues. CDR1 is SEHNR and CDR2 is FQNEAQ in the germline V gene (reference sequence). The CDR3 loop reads CASKMGPGQETQYF. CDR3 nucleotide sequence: TGTGCCAGCAAGATGGGACCCGGCCAAGAGACCCAGTACTTC.

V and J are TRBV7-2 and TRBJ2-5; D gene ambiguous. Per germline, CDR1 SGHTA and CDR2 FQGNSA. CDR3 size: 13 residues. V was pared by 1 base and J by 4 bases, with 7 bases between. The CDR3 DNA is TGTGCCAGCAGCTTAGTGGTGTCAGAGACCCAGTACTTC. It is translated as CASSLVVSETQYF.

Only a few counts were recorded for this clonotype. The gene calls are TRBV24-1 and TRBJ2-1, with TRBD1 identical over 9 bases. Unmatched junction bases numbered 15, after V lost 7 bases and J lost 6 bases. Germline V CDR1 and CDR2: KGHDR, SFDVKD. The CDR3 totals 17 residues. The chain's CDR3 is CATSTSAGTGPTNEQFF. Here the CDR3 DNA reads TGTGCCACCAGCACTAGCGCCGGGACAGGGCCGACCAATGAGCAGTTCTTC.

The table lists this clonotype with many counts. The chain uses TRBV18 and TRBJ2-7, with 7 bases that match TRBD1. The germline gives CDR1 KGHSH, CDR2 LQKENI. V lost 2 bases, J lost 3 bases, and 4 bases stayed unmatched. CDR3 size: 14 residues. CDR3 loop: CASSPGAGGYEQYF. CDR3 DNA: TGTGCCAGCTCACCAGGGGCAGGGGGCTACGAGCAGTACTTC.

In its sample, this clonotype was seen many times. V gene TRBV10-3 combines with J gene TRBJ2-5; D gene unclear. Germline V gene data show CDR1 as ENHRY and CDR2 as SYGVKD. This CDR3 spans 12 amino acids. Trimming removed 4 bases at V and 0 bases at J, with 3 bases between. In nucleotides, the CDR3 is TGTGCCATCAGTGGTAACCAAGAGACCCAGTACTTC. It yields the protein CAISGNQETQYF.

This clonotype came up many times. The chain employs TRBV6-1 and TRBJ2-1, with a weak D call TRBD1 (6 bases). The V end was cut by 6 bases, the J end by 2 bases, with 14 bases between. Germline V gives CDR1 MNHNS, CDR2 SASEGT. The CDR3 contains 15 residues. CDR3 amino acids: CASSTTGAAYNEQFF. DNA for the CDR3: TGTGCCAGCAGCACGACAGGTGCCGCCTACAATGAGCAGTTCTTC.

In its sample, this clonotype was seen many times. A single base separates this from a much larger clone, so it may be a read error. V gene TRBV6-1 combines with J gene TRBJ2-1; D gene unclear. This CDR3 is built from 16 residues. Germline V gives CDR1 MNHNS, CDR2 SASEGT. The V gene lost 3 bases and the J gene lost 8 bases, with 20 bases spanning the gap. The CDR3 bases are TGTGCCAGCAGTGATACTCGAAAGACCGTCTTCGATGAGCAGTTCTTC. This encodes CASSDTRKTVFDEQFF.

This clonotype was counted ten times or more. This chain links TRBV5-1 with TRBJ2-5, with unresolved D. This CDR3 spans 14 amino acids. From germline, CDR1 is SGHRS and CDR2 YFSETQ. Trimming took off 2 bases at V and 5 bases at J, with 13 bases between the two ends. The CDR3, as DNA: TGCGCCAGCAGCTTACGGACGGTCGGGGAGACCCAGTACTTC. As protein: CASSLRTVGETQYF.

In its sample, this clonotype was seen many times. CDR3 sequence (DNA): TGCGCCAGCAGCCAAGATGCAAGGGGGCAGCCCCAGCATTTT. It encodes CASSQDARGQPQHF. The rearrangement joins TRBV4-3 to TRBJ1-5; D perhaps matches TRBD1 (6 bases). With 0 bases removed from V and 7 bases from J, the gap between germline ends came to 10 bases. Germline V CDR1 and CDR2: LGHNA, YSLEER. The length of the CDR3 is 14 residues.

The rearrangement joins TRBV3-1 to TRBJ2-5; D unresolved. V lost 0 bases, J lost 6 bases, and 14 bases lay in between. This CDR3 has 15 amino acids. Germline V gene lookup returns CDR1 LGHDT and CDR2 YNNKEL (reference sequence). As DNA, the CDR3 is TGTGCCAGCAGCCAAGATGTGCAAGTACGGAAGACCCAGTACTTC. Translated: CASSQDVQVRKTQYF.

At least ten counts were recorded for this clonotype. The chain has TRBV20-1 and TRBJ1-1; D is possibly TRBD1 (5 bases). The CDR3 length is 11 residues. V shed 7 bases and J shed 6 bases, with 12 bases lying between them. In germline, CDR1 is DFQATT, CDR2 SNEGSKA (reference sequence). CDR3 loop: CSVSRDAEAFF. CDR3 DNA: TGCAGTGTGTCCAGGGACGCTGAAGCTTTCTTT.

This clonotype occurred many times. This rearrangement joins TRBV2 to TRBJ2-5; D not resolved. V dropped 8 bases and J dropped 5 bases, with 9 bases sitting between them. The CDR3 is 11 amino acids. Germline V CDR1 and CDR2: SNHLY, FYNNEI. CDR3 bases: TGTGCCAGCTCCATGGGTGAGACCCAGTACTTC. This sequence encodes CASSMGETQYF.

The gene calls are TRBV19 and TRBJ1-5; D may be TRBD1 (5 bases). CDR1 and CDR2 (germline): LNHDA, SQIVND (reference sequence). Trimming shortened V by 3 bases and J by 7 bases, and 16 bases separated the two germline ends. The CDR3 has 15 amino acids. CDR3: CASSIVFAGRQPQHF. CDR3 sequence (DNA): TGTGCCAGTAGTATTGTGTTCGCAGGGCGGCAGCCCCAGCATTTT. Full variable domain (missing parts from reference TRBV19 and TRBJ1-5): DGGITQSPKYLFRKEGQNVTLSCEQNLNHDAMYWYRQDPGQGLRLIYYSQIVNDFQKGDIAEGYSVSREKKESFPLTVTSAQKNPTAFYLCASSIVFAGRQPQHFGDGTRLSIL.

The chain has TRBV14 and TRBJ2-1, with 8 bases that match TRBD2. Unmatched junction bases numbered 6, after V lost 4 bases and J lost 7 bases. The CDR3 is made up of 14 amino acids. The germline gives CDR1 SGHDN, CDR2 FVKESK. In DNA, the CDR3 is TGTGCCAGCAGCCCGGGACTAGTTTGGAATGAGCAGTTCTTC. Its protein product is CASSPGLVWNEQFF.